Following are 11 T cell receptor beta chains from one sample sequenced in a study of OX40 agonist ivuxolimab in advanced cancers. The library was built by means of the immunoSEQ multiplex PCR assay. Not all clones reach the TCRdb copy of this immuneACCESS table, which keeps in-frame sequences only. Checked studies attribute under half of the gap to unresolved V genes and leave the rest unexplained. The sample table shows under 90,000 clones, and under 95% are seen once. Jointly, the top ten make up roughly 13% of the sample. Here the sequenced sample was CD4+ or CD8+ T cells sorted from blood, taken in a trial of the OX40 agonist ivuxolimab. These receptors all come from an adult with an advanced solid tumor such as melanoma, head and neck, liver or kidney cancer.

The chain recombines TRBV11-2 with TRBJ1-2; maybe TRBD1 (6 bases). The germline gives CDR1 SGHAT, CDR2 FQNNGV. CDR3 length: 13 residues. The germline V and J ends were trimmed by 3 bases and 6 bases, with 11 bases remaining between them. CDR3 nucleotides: TGTGCCAGCAGCTTCCCCGGGGGCGATGGCTACACCTTC. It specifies CASSFPGGDGYTF.

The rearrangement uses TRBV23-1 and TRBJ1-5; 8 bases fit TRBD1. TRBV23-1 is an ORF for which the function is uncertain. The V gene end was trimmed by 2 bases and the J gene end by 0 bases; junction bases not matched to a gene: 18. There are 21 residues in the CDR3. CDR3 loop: CASSQPWRGQGRYDSNQPQHF. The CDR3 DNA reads TGCGCCAGCAGTCAACCCTGGCGTGGACAGGGACGTTACGATAGCAATCAGCCCCAGCATTTT.

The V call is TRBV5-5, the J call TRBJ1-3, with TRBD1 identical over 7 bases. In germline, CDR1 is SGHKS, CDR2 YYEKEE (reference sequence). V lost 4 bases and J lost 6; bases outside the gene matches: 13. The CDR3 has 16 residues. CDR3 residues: CASSPTPGQVQNTIYF. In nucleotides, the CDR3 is TGTGCCAGCAGCCCTACCCCTGGACAGGTCCAAAACACCATATATTTT.

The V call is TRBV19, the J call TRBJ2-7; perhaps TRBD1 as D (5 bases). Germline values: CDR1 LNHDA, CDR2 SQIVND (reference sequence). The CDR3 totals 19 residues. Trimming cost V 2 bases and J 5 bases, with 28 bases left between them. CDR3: CASSITAWQDALGRDEQYF. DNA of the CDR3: TGTGCCAGTAGTATAACGGCGTGGCAGGATGCTTTGGGCAGGGACGAGCAGTACTTC.

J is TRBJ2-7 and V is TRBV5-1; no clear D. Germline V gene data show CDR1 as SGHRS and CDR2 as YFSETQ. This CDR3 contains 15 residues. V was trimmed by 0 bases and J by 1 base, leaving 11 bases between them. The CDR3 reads CASSLEPGQSYEQYF. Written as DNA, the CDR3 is TGCGCCAGCAGCTTGGAGCCCGGTCAGTCCTACGAGCAGTACTTC.

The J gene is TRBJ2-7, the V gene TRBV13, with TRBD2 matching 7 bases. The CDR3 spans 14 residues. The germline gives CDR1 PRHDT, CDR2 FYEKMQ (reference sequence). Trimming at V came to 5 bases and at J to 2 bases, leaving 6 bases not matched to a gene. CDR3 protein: CASSPGTKTYEQYF. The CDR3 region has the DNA TGTGCCAGCAGCCCCGGGACTAAGACCTACGAGCAGTACTTC.

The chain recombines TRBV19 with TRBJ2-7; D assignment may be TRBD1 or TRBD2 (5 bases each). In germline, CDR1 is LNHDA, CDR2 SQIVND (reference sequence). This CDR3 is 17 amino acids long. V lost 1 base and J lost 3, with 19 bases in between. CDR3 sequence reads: CASSIVLRGREGYEQYF. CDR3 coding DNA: TGTGCCAGTAGTATAGTACTCCGGGGCAGGGAAGGCTACGAGCAGTACTTC.

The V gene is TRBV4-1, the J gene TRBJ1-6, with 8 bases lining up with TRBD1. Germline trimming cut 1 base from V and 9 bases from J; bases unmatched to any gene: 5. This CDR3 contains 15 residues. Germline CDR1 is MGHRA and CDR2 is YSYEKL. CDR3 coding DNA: TGCGCCAGCAGCCAAGTAAACAGGGGGTCTTCACCCCTCCACTTT. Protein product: CASSQVNRGSSPLHF.

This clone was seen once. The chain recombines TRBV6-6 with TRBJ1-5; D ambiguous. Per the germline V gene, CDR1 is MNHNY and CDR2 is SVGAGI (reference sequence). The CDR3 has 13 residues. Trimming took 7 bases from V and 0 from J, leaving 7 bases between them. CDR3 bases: TGTGCCAGCACCGACTTTAGCAATCAGCCCCAGCATTTT. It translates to CASTDFSNQPQHF.

CDR3 coding DNA: TGTGCCTGGACGGATCCCCAATACGAGCAGTACTTC. It yields the protein CAWTDPQYEQYF. This rearrangement joins TRBV30 to TRBJ2-7; D remains unclear. Germline CDR1 and CDR2: GTSNPN and SVGIG (reference sequence). This CDR3 region has 12 residues. V lost 4 bases to trimming and J lost 4 bases, with 11 bases between them.

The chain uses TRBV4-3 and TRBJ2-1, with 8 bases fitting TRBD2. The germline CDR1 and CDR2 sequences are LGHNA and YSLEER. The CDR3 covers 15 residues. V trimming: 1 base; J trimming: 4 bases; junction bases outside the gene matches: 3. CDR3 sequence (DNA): TGCGCCAGCAGCCAAGGTCTAGCGGGTTACAATGAGCAGTTCTTC. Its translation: CASSQGLAGYNEQFF.